Listed below are T cell receptor beta chains from one sample, sequenced in a study of Graves' ophthalmopathy and Graves' hyperthyroidism. TCRdb reanalysed the multiplex PCR reads using MiXCR and keeps one entry per CDR3 protein. The sample carries 350,000 to 450,000 distinct CDR3 sequences, more than 20% recorded once. Specimen: peripheral blood. These TCRs come from a young woman with stable Graves' hyperthyroidism. Both conserved end residues are trimmed from each CDR3. A D gene is named only where the DNA matches it firmly.

>TRBV10-3|TRBJ1-1|NA
AISNLGRMNTEAF
>TRBV7-8|TRBJ2-5|TRBD2
ASSLGGGLAVETQY
>TRBV20-1|TRBJ1-5|NA
SARDLYTSGIGQPQH
>TRBV24-1|TRBJ2-5|NA
ATSDFGRQVRETQY
>TRBV12-3/TRBV12-4|TRBJ2-5|NA
ASSVERGGGETQY
>TRBV10-3|TRBJ1-6|TRBD1
ASAGTGNNSPLH
>TRBV7-6|TRBJ2-7|TRBD1
ASSSRGTGSYEQY
>TRBV9|TRBJ1-2|NA
ASSVGGARGYT
>TRBV5-1|TRBJ1-3|NA
ASSFLEAGNTIY
>TRBV12-3/TRBV12-4|TRBJ2-7|NA
ASTLLPPGREQY
>TRBV20-1|TRBJ1-2|NA
SASLTMTGQSGYT
>TRBV6-5|TRBJ2-2|NA
ASSYSTGRITGELF
>TRBV20-1|TRBJ1-6|NA
SAIQGSGSPLH
>TRBV12-3/TRBV12-4|TRBJ2-7|TRBD1
ASSPTGLTGEQY
>TRBV30|TRBJ1-1|TRBD1
AWSVSGTGVSEAF
>TRBV20-1|TRBJ2-5|TRBD2
SAGLAGETQY
>TRBV18|TRBJ2-2|NA
ASSPPAENTGELF
>TRBV28|TRBJ1-5|TRBD1
ASSLDREGDQPQH
>TRBV20-1|TRBJ1-5|NA
SATVLGNQPQH
>TRBV28|TRBJ1-2|NA
ASSFLVRGEYGGYT
>TRBV5-1|TRBJ2-7|TRBD1
ASSRRQGQGSGSGEQY
>TRBV19|TRBJ2-7|NA
ASSISADPTYEQY
>TRBV12-3/TRBV12-4|TRBJ2-6|TRBD1
ASSPGQFVALGGNVLT
>TRBV29-1|TRBJ1-2|NA
SVPRTYGYT
>TRBV15|TRBJ2-6|NA
ATSREGGSGANVLT
>TRBV10-3|TRBJ1-1|NA
AISDAGRMYTDAF
>TRBV30|TRBJ1-2|NA
AWSVDFYGYT
>TRBV19|TRBJ2-5|TRBD1
ASSFSGTGPETQY
>TRBV12-3/TRBV12-4|TRBJ1-1|TRBD1
ASSGGTAAF
>TRBV20-1|TRBJ2-7|NA
SALTPTWVTYEQY
>TRBV7-2|TRBJ2-7|TRBD1
ASSFDRGAYEQY
>TRBV20-1|TRBJ2-7|TRBD2
SARGLAGDYEQY
>TRBV3-1|TRBJ1-2|NA
ASSQGSGAGGYT
>TRBV24-1|TRBJ1-5|TRBD1
ATQETGTGGSQPQH
>TRBV9|TRBJ2-7|NA
ASSVGNRLDRPYEQY
>TRBV13|TRBJ2-7|NA
ASSPRTDPYEQC
>TRBV11-2|TRBJ1-1|NA
ASSLVRGDTEAF
>TRBV7-2|TRBJ2-7|TRBD2
ASSFASGLYEQY
>TRBV7-3|TRBJ2-2|NA
ASSRDRGELF
>TRBV12-3/TRBV12-4|TRBJ1-3|NA
ASRRTVSGNTIY
>TRBV19|TRBJ2-6|TRBD1
ATARTLTGGFLSGANVLT
>TRBV20-1|TRBJ2-7|TRBD2
SALTSGRIYEQY
>TRBV6-5|TRBJ1-6|NA
ASSYSGALYNSPLH
>TRBV28|TRBJ2-7|NA
ATCRHPYEQY
>TRBV12-3/TRBV12-4|TRBJ2-5|TRBD2
ASRFGGDMAQY
>TRBV6-1|TRBJ1-5|TRBD1
ASRKRTGEYQPQH
>TRBV12-3/TRBV12-4|TRBJ2-7|NA
ASSLGVIYEQY
>TRBV5-1|TRBJ2-4|TRBD2
ASSLGPGGRLAKNIQY
>TRBV12-3/TRBV12-4|TRBJ1-1|NA
ASSPADGTNTEAF
>TRBV6-4|TRBJ2-7|TRBD2
ASSRYRGPGTSGSYEQY